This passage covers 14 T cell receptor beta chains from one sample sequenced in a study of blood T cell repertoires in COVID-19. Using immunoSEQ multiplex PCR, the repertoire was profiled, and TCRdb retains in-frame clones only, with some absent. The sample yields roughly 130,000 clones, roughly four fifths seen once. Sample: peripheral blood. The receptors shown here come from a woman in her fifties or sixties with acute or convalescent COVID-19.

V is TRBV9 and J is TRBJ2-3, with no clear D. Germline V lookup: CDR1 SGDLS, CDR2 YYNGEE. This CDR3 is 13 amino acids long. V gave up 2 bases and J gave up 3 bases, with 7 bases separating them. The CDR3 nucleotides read TGTGCCAGCAGCGTCGCCTATACAGATACGCAGTATTTT. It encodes CASSVAYTDTQYF.

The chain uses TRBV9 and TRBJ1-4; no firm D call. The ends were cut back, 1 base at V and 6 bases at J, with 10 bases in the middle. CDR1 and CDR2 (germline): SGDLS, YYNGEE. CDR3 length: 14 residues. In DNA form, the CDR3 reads TGTGCCAGCAGCGTAAACTCCGCGGATGAAAAACTGTTTTTT. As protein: CASSVNSADEKLFF.

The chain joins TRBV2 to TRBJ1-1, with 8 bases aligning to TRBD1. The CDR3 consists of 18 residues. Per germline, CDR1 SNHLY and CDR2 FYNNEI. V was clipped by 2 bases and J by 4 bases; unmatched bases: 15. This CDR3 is CASSEPAGGGLPRTEAFF. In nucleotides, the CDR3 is TGTGCCAGCAGTGAACCGGCAGGGGGCGGCTTACCTCGCACTGAAGCTTTCTTT. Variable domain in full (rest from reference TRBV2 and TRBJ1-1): EPEVTQTPSHQVTQMGQEVILRCVPISNHLYFYWYRQILGQKVEFLVSFYNNEISEKSEIFDDQFSVERPDGSNFTLKIRSTKLEDSAMYFCASSEPAGGGLPRTEAFFGQGTRLTVV.

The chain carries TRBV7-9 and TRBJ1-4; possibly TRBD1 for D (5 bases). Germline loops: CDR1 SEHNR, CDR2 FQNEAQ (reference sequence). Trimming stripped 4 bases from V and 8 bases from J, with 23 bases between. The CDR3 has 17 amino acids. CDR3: CASSSDAPGGADEKLFF. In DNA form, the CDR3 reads TGTGCCAGCAGCTCAGACGCCCCGGGGGGAGCCGACGAAAAACTGTTTTTT. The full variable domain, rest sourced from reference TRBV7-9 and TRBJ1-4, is DTGVSQNPRHKITKRGQNVTFRCDPISEHNRLYWYRQTLGQGPEFLTYFQNEAQLEKSRLLSDRFSAERPKGSFSTLEIQRTEQGDSAMYLCASSSDAPGGADEKLFFGSGTQLSVL.

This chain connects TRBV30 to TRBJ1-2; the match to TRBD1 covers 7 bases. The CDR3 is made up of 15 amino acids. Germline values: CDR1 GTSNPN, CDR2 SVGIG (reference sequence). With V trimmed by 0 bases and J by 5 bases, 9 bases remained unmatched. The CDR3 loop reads CAWSVSLTGTYGYTF. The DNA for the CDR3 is TGTGCCTGGAGTGTATCCTTGACAGGGACGTATGGCTACACCTTC.

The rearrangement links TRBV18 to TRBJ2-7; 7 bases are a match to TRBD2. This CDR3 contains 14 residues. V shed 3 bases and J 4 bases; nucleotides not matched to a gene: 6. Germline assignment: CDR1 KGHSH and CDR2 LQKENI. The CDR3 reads CASSPAREGYEQYF. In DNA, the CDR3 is TGTGCCAGCTCACCCGCGAGGGAGGGATACGAGCAGTACTTC.

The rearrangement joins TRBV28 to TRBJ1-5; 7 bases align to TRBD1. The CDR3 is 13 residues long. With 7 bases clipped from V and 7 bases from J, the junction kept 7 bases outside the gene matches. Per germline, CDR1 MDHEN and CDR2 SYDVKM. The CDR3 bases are TGTGCCAGCACCAAAACGACAGGGCAGCCCCAGCATTTT. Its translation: CASTKTTGQPQHF.

CDR3 sequence reads: CASSQGRGLQAQYF. The DNA of the CDR3 is TGTGCCAGCAGCCAAGGGCGGGGACTACAGGCCCAGTACTTC. This chain connects TRBV3-1 (or the pseudogene TRBV3-2) to TRBJ2-5; TRBD2 aligns across 7 bases. The CDR3 loop spans 14 amino acids. V was clipped by 1 base and J by 9 bases; unmatched bases: 8. The germline V gene has CDR1 LGHDT and CDR2 YNNKEL (reference sequence).

The DNA for the CDR3 is TGTGCTAGTGGTTTGGTACGGTACAGGGAGTTCGTGAACACTGAAGCTTTCTTT. It is translated as CASGLVRYREFVNTEAFF. The chain employs TRBV12-5 and TRBJ1-1; perhaps TRBD1 as D (6 bases). Trimming took 0 bases from V and 0 from J, leaving 17 bases between them. This CDR3 has 18 residues. The V gene's germline CDR1 is LGHNT and CDR2 FRNRAP.

CDR3 sequence: CASSSRFSTEAFF. The CDR3 DNA is TGTGCCAGCAGCTCCCGGTTTAGCACTGAAGCTTTCTTT. The chain has TRBV7-7 and TRBJ1-1; D is undetermined. Trimming shortened V by 4 bases and J by 4 bases, and 10 bases separated the two germline ends. There are 13 residues in the CDR3. Germline values: CDR1 SSHAT, CDR2 FNYEAQ (reference sequence). Based on the CDR3 plus reference TRBV7-7 and TRBJ1-1, the full variable domain is GAGVSQSPRYKVTKRGQDVTLRCDPISSHATLYWYQQALGQGPEFLTYFNYEAQPDKSGLPSDRFSAERPEGSISTLTIQRTEQRDSAMYRCASSSRFSTEAFFGQGTRLTVV.

The CDR3 spells CSAAYGLAVDTQYF. The CDR3 bases are TGCAGCGCCGCGTACGGACTAGCGGTAGATACGCAGTATTTT. The chain is built from TRBV29-1 and TRBJ2-3; the match to TRBD2 covers 10 bases. The germline CDR1 and CDR2 sequences are SQVTM and ANQGSEA. The CDR3 is 14 amino acids. Trimming cost V 7 bases and J 5 bases; bases outside gene matches: 9.

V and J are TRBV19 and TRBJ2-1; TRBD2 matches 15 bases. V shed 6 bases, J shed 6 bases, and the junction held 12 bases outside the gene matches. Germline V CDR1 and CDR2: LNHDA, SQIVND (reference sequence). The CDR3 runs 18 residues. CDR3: CASSRGLAGGLRGNEQFF. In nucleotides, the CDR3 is TGTGCCAGTAGCCGGGGACTAGCGGGGGGACTCAGGGGCAATGAGCAGTTCTTC.

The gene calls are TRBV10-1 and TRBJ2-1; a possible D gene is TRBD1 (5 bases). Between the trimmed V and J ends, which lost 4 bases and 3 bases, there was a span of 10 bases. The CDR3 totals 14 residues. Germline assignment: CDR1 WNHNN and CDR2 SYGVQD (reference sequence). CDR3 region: CASSATAFYNEQFF. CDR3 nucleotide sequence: TGCGCCAGCAGTGCGACAGCTTTCTACAATGAGCAGTTCTTC.

The CDR3 is CASSYSARGPYEQYF. CDR3 sequence (DNA): TGTGCCAGCAGTTACTCGGCCAGGGGGCCCTACGAGCAGTACTTC. The chain recombines TRBV6-5 with TRBJ2-7; TRBD1 matches at 8 bases. Trimming at V came to 0 bases and at J to 2 bases, leaving 3 bases not matched to a gene. This CDR3 contains 15 residues. CDR1 is MNHEY, CDR2 SVGAGI, per germline.